This TCR beta chain derives from a study of cytomegalovirus exposure and HLA in healthy donors. Donors in the study were healthy people who gave bone marrow. PCR employed 60 Vbeta and 13 Jbeta primers. TCRdb keeps only in-frame clones here, not all; method: immunoSEQ multiplex PCR. The repertoire has roughly 150,000 clones, less than 85% of them found once; the top ten carry under 2.5%. The CDR3 covers 14 residues. The V and J ends lost 7 bases and 5 bases, in that order; junction bases with no gene match: 3. Germline values: CDR1 SNHLY, CDR2 FYNNEI. This rearrangement joins TRBV2 to TRBJ2-3; 13 nucleotides match TRBD2. This receptor was identified in a woman between 55 and 75 years old in good health and CMV-seropositive. Sequenced material: PBMCs. CDR3 sequence: CASTRLAGGDTQYF. The CDR3 bases are TGTGCCAGCACAAGACTAGCGGGAGGAGATACGCAGTATTTT.